The clone carrying this TCR beta chain appeared a single time. Its target is unknown. The CDR3 has 14 residues. Trimming took 3 bases from V and 6 from J, leaving 14 bases between them. CDR1 LNHDA and CDR2 SQIVND come from the germline V gene (reference sequence). Amplified TCR beta CDR3 regions derived from RNA transcripts. HTBI primers were the set used in a first-round RT-PCR of the TCR CDR3. One entry per CDR3 protein, called by TCRdb with MiXCR from the multiplex PCR reads. The sample yields 500,000 to 600,000 distinct CDR3 sequences, 20% seen once. These data belong to a study of T cells in Graves' hyperthyroidism and ophthalmopathy. Study outcomes and limitations: Most thyroid clonotypes with frequency above 0.001 were detected in blood.

Researchers barred patients who had uncontrolled infection, other autoimmune disease, pregnancy or lactation. Fresh peripheral blood, about 9.6 ml, yielded the PBMCs. V gene TRBV19 combines with J gene TRBJ1-1; D gene uncertain. The sequencing sample was made of blood. This receptor was taken from a man in his forties with Graves' ophthalmopathy. The CDR3 bases are TGTGCCAGTAGTATCCGGTGGGCCGGGGCTGAAGCTTTCTTT. Its protein is CASSIRWAGAEAFF. The variable domain in full, with the rest retrieved from reference TRBV19 and TRBJ1-1, is DGGITQSPKYLFRKEGQNVTLSCEQNLNHDAMYWYRQDPGQGLRLIYYSQIVNDFQKGDIAEGYSVSREKKESFPLTVTSAQKNPTAFYLCASSIRWAGAEAFFGQGTRLTVV.